The clone carrying this TCR beta chain was seen at least ten times. The data derive from a study of T cells in Graves' hyperthyroidism and ophthalmopathy. Looking at the study overall: It was at initial diagnosis, before any treatment, that peripheral blood was collected.

Trimming pared 6 bases from V and 0 bases from J, leaving 9 bases between. The CDR3 extends over 14 amino acids. CDR1 is SNHLY, CDR2 FYNNEI, per germline. Amplification of TCR beta CDR3 regions was performed using RNA transcripts as template. RT-PCR in the first round (using the HTBI primer set) targeted the TCR CDR3. From the multiplex PCR reads, TCRdb called clonotypes with MiXCR, one entry per CDR3 protein. This sample has about 600,000 distinct CDR3 sequences; roughly 16% occur once, and the top ten carry approximately 3.5%. Uncontrolled infection, other autoimmune disease, pregnancy or lactation barred patients from enrollment. Thyroid ultrasound and orbital computed tomography, with clinical symptoms and serum thyroxine and TRAb, informed diagnoses.

This sequence originates from a woman aged 40 to 50 with Graves' ophthalmopathy. The chain links TRBV2 to TRBJ2-1; D may match TRBD1 or TRBD2 (5 bases each). The sample comprised blood. Here the CDR3 DNA reads TGTGCCAGCAGGGGACGGGGCTCCTACAATGAGCAGTTCTTC. Protein: CASRGRGSYNEQFF.